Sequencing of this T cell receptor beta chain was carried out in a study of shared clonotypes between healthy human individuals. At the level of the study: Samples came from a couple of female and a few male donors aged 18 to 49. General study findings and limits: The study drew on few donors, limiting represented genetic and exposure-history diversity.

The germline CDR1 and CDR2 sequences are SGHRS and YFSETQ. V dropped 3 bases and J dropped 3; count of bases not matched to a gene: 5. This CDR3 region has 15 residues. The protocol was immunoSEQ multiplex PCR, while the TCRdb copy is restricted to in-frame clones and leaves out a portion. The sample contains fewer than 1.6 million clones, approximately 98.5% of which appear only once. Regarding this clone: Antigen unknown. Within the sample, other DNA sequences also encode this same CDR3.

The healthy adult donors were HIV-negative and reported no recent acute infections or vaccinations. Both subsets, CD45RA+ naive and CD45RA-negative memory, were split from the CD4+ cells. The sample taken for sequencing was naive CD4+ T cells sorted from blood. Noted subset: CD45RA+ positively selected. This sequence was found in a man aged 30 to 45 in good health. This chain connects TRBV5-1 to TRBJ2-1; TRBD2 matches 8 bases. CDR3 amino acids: CASSWGLAGYNEQFF. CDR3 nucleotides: TGCGCCAGCAGCTGGGGTCTAGCGGGCTACAATGAGCAGTTCTTC.